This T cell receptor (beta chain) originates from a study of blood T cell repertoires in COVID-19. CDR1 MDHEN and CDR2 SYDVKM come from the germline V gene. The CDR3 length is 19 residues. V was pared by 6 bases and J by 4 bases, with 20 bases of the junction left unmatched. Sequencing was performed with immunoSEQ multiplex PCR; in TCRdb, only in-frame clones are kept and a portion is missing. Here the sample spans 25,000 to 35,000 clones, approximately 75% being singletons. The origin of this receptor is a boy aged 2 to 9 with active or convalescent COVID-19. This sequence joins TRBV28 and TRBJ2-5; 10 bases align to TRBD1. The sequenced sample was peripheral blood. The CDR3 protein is CASRNDGTGVWVDGETQYF. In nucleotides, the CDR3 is TGTGCCAGCAGAAATGACGGGACAGGGGTTTGGGTGGATGGAGAGACCCAGTACTTC.